The 27 T cell receptor beta chains given below trace back to one sample, sequenced in a study of tumour-infiltrating T cells in Burkitt lymphoma. Clones were read by immunoSEQ multiplex PCR, and TCRdb kept only the in-frame ones, dropping some. The top ten clones hold over 2.5% of a sample with about 50,000 clones, more than 25% of them seen once. Sequenced: tumor tissue. All receptors come from a human donor with Burkitt lymphoma.

The chain uses TRBV15 and TRBJ1-2, with TRBD1 identical over 10 bases. The V gene end was trimmed by 0 bases and the J gene end by 8 bases; junction bases not matched to a gene: 15. CDR3 length: 18 amino acids. Germline V gene data show CDR1 as LNHNV and CDR2 as YYDKDF (reference sequence). The CDR3 here is CATSRESMLAGQGYGYTF. The CDR3 DNA follows: TGTGCCACCAGCAGAGAAAGTATGCTCGCGGGACAGGGGTACGGCTACACCTTC.

In its sample, this clone was seen a few times. CDR3 DNA: TGCAGCGTTGAAATGGACAGGGGGCGGGTCGGGGAGCTGTTTTTT. Amino acids: CSVEMDRGRVGELFF. The gene calls are TRBV29-1 and TRBJ2-2; 11 bases are shared with TRBD1. The CDR3 consists of 15 residues. V shed 2 bases and J 7 bases; nucleotides not matched to a gene: 6. CDR1 is SQVTM and CDR2 is ANQGSEA in the germline V gene.

The rearrangement links TRBV7-2 to TRBJ1-2, with D perhaps matching TRBD1 (5 bases). Germline V gene lookup returns CDR1 SGHTA and CDR2 FQGNSA. CDR3 length equals 16 residues. Between the trimmed V and J ends, which lost 0 bases and 0 bases, there was a span of 11 bases. CDR3 sequence: CASSLAGRDPNYGYTF. The CDR3, as DNA: TGTGCCAGCAGCTTAGCGGGCAGGGACCCTAACTATGGCTACACCTTC.

This clone has only a few counts. The genes are TRBV7-2 and TRBJ2-1; possible D gene TRBD1, 5 bases. In germline, CDR1 is SGHTA, CDR2 FQGNSA. Between the trimmed V and J ends, which lost 5 bases and 3 bases, there was a span of 14 bases. The CDR3 runs 15 residues. CDR3 in amino acids: CASSPGVQVYNEQFF. For the CDR3, the DNA is TGTGCCAGCAGCCCCGGAGTACAGGTCTACAATGAGCAGTTCTTC.

This clone was recorded a few times. The chain joins TRBV5-6 to TRBJ1-1, with no clear D. The CDR3 sequence is 13 residues long. Deletions cut 3 bases from V and 5 bases from J, with 11 bases between. Germline CDR1 SGHDT, CDR2 YYEEEE. This CDR3 reads CASSWGGSTEAFF. CDR3 bases: TGTGCCAGCAGCTGGGGAGGAAGTACTGAAGCTTTCTTT.

The CDR3 bases are TGTGCCATCAGTGACGGATGGAACACTGAAGCTTTCTTT. It encodes CAISDGWNTEAFF. This rearrangement joins TRBV10-3 to TRBJ1-1; no clear D. V was cut by 3 bases and J by 1 base, with 6 bases left in between. Germline assignment: CDR1 ENHRY and CDR2 SYGVKD. This CDR3 is 13 amino acids long.

The genes are TRBV2 and TRBJ2-3; 13 bases fit TRBD2. The CDR3 covers 15 residues. Trimming removed 6 bases from V and 4 bases from J; junction bases left unmatched: 4. Germline V gives CDR1 SNHLY, CDR2 FYNNEI. The CDR3 DNA reads as TGTGCCAGCAGCGAACTAGCGGGGGGGCCAGATACGCAGTATTTT. It specifies CASSELAGGPDTQYF.

This chain joins TRBV5-4 and TRBJ2-7, with D possibly matching TRBD1 (7 bases). Germline CDR1 is SGHNT and CDR2 is YYREEE (reference sequence). Trimming removed 4 bases from V and 2 bases from J, with 16 bases in between. This CDR3 has 15 residues. The CDR3 spells CASSGGTVGAYEQYF. CDR3 nucleotide sequence: TGTGCCAGCAGCGGGGGGACAGTCGGAGCCTACGAGCAGTACTTC. Full variable domain (remainder filled in from reference TRBV5-4 and TRBJ2-7): ETGVTQSPTHLIKTRGQQVTLRCSSQSGHNTVSWYQQALGQGPQFIFQYYREEENGRGNFPPRFSGLQFPNYSSELNVNALELDDSALYLCASSGGTVGAYEQYFGPGTRLTVT.

This sequence joins TRBV14 and TRBJ1-2, with D hard to call. V was clipped by 0 bases and J by 4 bases, with 9 bases between them. The germline V gene encodes CDR1 SGHDN and CDR2 FVKESK. The CDR3 contains 14 residues. The DNA for the CDR3 is TGTGCCAGCAGCCAAGACCGCGGGTTCTATGGCTACACCTTC. Translated, it gives CASSQDRGFYGYTF.

This chain uses TRBV18 with TRBJ1-5, with unresolved D. Deletions cut 1 base from V and 0 bases from J, with 4 bases between. This CDR3 has 14 residues. The germline V gene has CDR1 KGHSH and CDR2 LQKENI. The CDR3 DNA sequence: TGTGCCAGCTCACCACAGACTAGCAATCAGCCCCAGCATTTT. This codes for CASSPQTSNQPQHF.

This clone turned up a few times. This chain joins TRBV4-3 and TRBJ1-2; 8 nucleotides agree with TRBD1. Germline V lookup: CDR1 LGHNA, CDR2 YSLEER. V dropped 5 bases and J dropped 0; count of bases not matched to a gene: 2. This CDR3 is built from 14 residues. The CDR3 DNA is TGCGCCAGCAGCATGGACAGGGCTAACTATGGCTACACCTTC. Amino acid sequence: CASSMDRANYGYTF.

V is TRBV5-1 and J is TRBJ2-1, with 7 nucleotides matching TRBD1. The CDR3 contains 16 residues. Trimming took 4 bases from V and 8 from J; bases not matched to a gene: 15. The germline gives CDR1 SGHRS, CDR2 YFSETQ. DNA for the CDR3: TGCGCCAGCAGCCCCTCAACCGACAGGGTGGGGTATGAGCAGTTCTTC. The encoded protein is CASSPSTDRVGYEQFF.

This clone was detected only a few times. This chain uses TRBV18 with TRBJ1-6, with D possibly matching TRBD1 (5 bases). Per germline, CDR1 KGHSH and CDR2 LQKENI. Trimming shortened V by 4 bases and J by 3 bases, and 13 bases separated the two germline ends. The CDR3 contains 16 residues. CDR3 region: CASSLWRDGYNSPLHF. In nucleotides, the CDR3 is TGTGCCAGCTCACTTTGGAGGGACGGCTATAATTCACCCCTCCACTTT.

This chain connects TRBV18 to TRBJ2-7; 10 bases align to TRBD1. Looked up from germline, CDR1 is KGHSH and CDR2 is LQKENI. The V gene end was trimmed by 8 bases and the J gene end by 5 bases; junction bases not matched to a gene: 9. This CDR3 has 14 amino acids. This CDR3 reads CASRPGQGFHEQYF. CDR3 DNA sequence: TGTGCCAGCAGACCGGGACAGGGGTTCCACGAGCAGTACTTC.

This clone appeared a few times. The CDR3 DNA reads TGTGCCAGCAGTTCCAGTGGGACCCGCTTCTGGGAGCAGTACTTC. Translation: CASSSSGTRFWEQYF. The rearrangement links TRBV28 to TRBJ2-7; possibly TRBD1 or TRBD2 for D (5 bases each). V lost 4 bases and J lost 7, with 20 bases in between. The length of the CDR3 is 15 residues. Germline assignment: CDR1 MDHEN and CDR2 SYDVKM.

The rearrangement uses TRBV15 and TRBJ1-5, with unresolved D. Germline assignment: CDR1 LNHNV and CDR2 YYDKDF (reference sequence). This CDR3 spans 13 amino acids. V gave up 5 bases and J gave up 9 bases, with 14 bases separating them. The CDR3 DNA is TGTGCCACCAGCCCATCGGTGGGTCGGCCCCAGCATTTT. This gives the protein CATSPSVGRPQHF.

The genes are TRBV7-2 and TRBJ1-4; 7 positions match TRBD1. CDR3 size: 16 residues. Germline V gene sequence: CDR1 SGHTA, CDR2 FQGNSA. The V gene end was trimmed by 3 bases and the J gene end by 8 bases; junction bases not matched to a gene: 12. CDR3 region: CASSFTSGGKGEKLFF. DNA for the CDR3: TGTGCCAGCAGCTTTACCTCAGGGGGAAAAGGGGAAAAACTGTTTTTT.

This clone appeared a few times. The V gene is TRBV4-1, the J gene TRBJ2-6, with D hard to call. V dropped 0 bases and J dropped 0 bases, with 12 bases sitting between them. Germline V gene lookup returns CDR1 MGHRA and CDR2 YSYEKL. The CDR3 consists of 18 residues. The CDR3 DNA reads TGCGCCAGCAGCCAAGAGGGAAGGGTCGCCTCTGGGGCCAACGTCCTGACTTTC. Translation gives CASSQEGRVASGANVLTF.

This rearrangement joins TRBV9 to TRBJ1-2, with 10 bases matching TRBD1. Germline CDR1 reads SGDLS; CDR2 reads YYNGEE. V was pared by 4 bases and J by 4 bases, with 7 bases of the junction left unmatched. This CDR3 has 15 amino acids. The CDR3 DNA is TGTGCCAGCAGCCCGGGGACAGGGGTTGCCTATGGCTACACCTTC. Protein sequence: CASSPGTGVAYGYTF.

This clone was detected only a few times. The V gene is TRBV29-1, the J gene TRBJ1-2, with 11 bases lining up with TRBD1. V gave up 0 bases and J gave up 7 bases; unmatched junction bases: 1. The length of the CDR3 is 13 residues. From germline, CDR1 is SQVTM and CDR2 ANQGSEA. CDR3 sequence (DNA): TGCAGCGTTGAAGAGGGGACAGGGGGTGGCTACACCTTC. Translating gives CSVEEGTGGGYTF.

This clone was seen a few times. The rearrangement joins TRBV6-5 to TRBJ1-2, with D perhaps TRBD1 (5 bases). CDR1 is MNHEY and CDR2 is SVGAGI in the germline V gene. CDR3 length equals 15 residues. Trimming removed 8 bases at V and 4 bases at J, with 20 bases between. The CDR3 sequence is CASSRERQGSYGYTF. The CDR3 DNA is TGTGCCAGCTCTAGAGAACGGCAGGGAAGCTATGGCTACACCTTC.

This clone occurred a few times. This sequence joins TRBV5-1 and TRBJ2-3; D may match TRBD1 or TRBD2 (6 bases each). Germline lookup yields CDR1 SGHRS and CDR2 YFSETQ. CDR3 length equals 16 residues. V was clipped by 2 bases and J by 6 bases, with 19 bases between them. DNA of the CDR3: TGCGCCAGCAGCTTTTACCCCCCCCAGGGGAGGGATACGCAGTATTTT. It is translated as CASSFYPPQGRDTQYF.

The gene calls are TRBV18 and TRBJ1-6; D not resolved. There are 13 residues in the CDR3. Trimming shortened V by 5 bases and J by 3 bases, and 5 bases separated the two germline ends. Germline-derived CDR1 and CDR2 are KGHSH and LQKENI. The CDR3 region is CASSGNYNSPLHF. The CDR3 coding sequence is TGTGCCAGCTCAGGGAACTATAATTCACCCCTCCACTTT.

V is TRBV4-2 and J is TRBJ1-2; D possibly corresponds to TRBD1 (5 bases). The CDR3 runs to 15 residues. V shed 4 bases and J shed 0 bases, with 12 bases lying between them. Germline-derived CDR1 and CDR2 are LGHNA and YNFKEQ. Here the CDR3 DNA reads TGTGCCAGCAGCCGGGCCAGGGAAGCTAACTATGGCTACACCTTC. Translated: CASSRAREANYGYTF.

The chain links TRBV7-3 to TRBJ1-6; possible D gene TRBD1, 5 bases. The CDR3 covers 15 residues. V dropped 6 bases and J dropped 5 bases, with 14 bases sitting between them. CDR1 SGHTA and CDR2 FQGTGA come from the germline V gene. CDR3 amino acids: CASSLLGQNNSPLHF. CDR3 sequence (DNA): TGTGCCAGCAGTCTTCTGGGGCAGAATAATTCACCCCTCCACTTT. The full variable domain, its missing parts supplied by reference TRBV7-3 and TRBJ1-6, is GAGVSQTPSNKVTEKGKYVELRCDPISGHTALYWYRQSLGQGPEFLIYFQGTGAADDSGLPNDRFFAVRPEGSVSTLKIQRTERGDSAVYLCASSLLGQNNSPLHFGNGTRLTVT.

This clone was counted only a few times. V and J are TRBV4-1 and TRBJ1-2, with 7 bases that match TRBD1. Germline V gives CDR1 MGHRA, CDR2 YSYEKL. CDR3 length: 14 residues. The V and J ends lost 0 bases and 4 bases, in that order; junction bases with no gene match: 2. CDR3 nucleotides: TGCGCCAGCAGCCAAGATGGACAGGTCTATGGCTACACCTTC. Its protein product is CASSQDGQVYGYTF.

This clone was detected only a few times. An end of the junction does not agree with germline; a read error may underlie this. CDR3 in DNA: TGCGCCAGCAGTCAAGCTTGGACTAGCAATCAGCCCCAGCATTTT. Translation gives CASSQAWTSNQPQHF. The genes are TRBV4-3 and TRBJ1-5, with unresolved D. Germline V gene sequence: CDR1 LGHNA, CDR2 YSLEER. The CDR3 has 15 residues.